These 25 T cell receptor beta chains were sequenced from one sample in a study of blood T cell repertoires in COVID-19. Produced via immunoSEQ multiplex PCR; TCRdb's table is partial and in-frame only. This table holds approximately 130,000 clones, 60% to 85% found once. Sample: peripheral blood. The receptor set was obtained from a man aged 80 or over with acute or convalescent COVID-19.

The chain couples TRBV28 to TRBJ1-3; D is undetermined. V was clipped by 7 bases and J by 0 bases, with 16 bases between them. Germline V lookup: CDR1 MDHEN, CDR2 SYDVKM. CDR3 length equals 16 residues. CDR3 sequence reads: CASNPLRGDSGNTIYF. CDR3 bases: TGTGCCAGCAATCCCCTACGAGGAGACTCTGGAAACACCATATATTTT. The variable domain in full, completed from reference TRBV28 and TRBJ1-3, reads DVKVTQSSRYLVKRTGEKVFLECVQDMDHENMFWYRQDPGLGLRLIYFSYDVKMKEKGDIPEGYSVSREKKERFSLILESASTNQTSMYLCASNPLRGDSGNTIYFGEGSWLTVV.

Comment on this clone: The sample contains more than one DNA sequence encoding this CDR3. J is TRBJ2-7 and V is TRBV4-1, with 8 bases lining up with TRBD1. V gave up 2 bases and J gave up 3 bases; unmatched junction bases: 0. Germline CDR1 reads MGHRA; CDR2 reads YSYEKL. The CDR3 sequence is 13 residues long. The CDR3, as DNA: TGCGCCAGCAGCCAAACAGGGGGCTACGAGCAGTACTTC. Its protein product is CASSQTGGYEQYF.

The CDR3 reads CASSQTGQDSYEQYF. Here the CDR3 DNA reads TGTGCCAGTAGTCAGACGGGACAGGACTCCTACGAGCAGTACTTC. The gene calls are TRBV19 and TRBJ2-7, with 8 bases lining up with TRBD1. The CDR3 extends over 15 amino acids. CDR1 and CDR2 from the germline V gene are LNHDA and SQIVND (reference sequence). Unmatched junction bases numbered 6, after V lost 5 bases and J lost 0 bases.

The DNA of the CDR3 is TGTGCCAGCAGTTCCGCCGGTGGGGGCTACGCCGAGCAGTACTTC. It specifies CASSSAGGGYAEQYF. The chain uses TRBV6-6 and TRBJ2-7; TRBD1 is a possible D gene (6 bases). The CDR3 is 15 amino acids. Germline V lookup: CDR1 MNHNY, CDR2 SVGAGI (reference sequence). Trimming left V 4 bases short and J 6 bases short, with 19 bases between.

CDR3: CASSWDRGTDTQYF. CDR3 bases: TGTGCCAGCAGCTGGGACAGGGGTACAGATACGCAGTATTTT. This chain connects TRBV5-5 to TRBJ2-3, with 10 nucleotides matching TRBD1. Germline assignment: CDR1 SGHKS and CDR2 YYEKEE (reference sequence). This CDR3 contains 14 residues. V shed 3 bases and J 3 bases; nucleotides not matched to a gene: 1.

J is TRBJ1-5 and V is TRBV23-1; 9 positions match TRBD1. TRBV23-1 counts as an open reading frame of uncertain function. This CDR3 contains 17 residues. J gave up 3 bases and V 4 bases, and 10 bases lay outside the gene matches. The CDR3 DNA reads as TGCGCCAGCAGTCGGGGACAGGGAAAAATCTTCAATCAGCCCCAGCATTTT. It translates to CASSRGQGKIFNQPQHF.

This chain joins TRBV30 and TRBJ2-7, with a tentative D call TRBD1 (6 bases). Germline V gene data show CDR1 as GTSNPN and CDR2 as SVGIG (reference sequence). This CDR3 region has 12 residues. V was cut by 7 bases and J by 7 bases, with 17 bases left in between. CDR3 bases: TGTGCCTCTATGAGGGGGAATTGGGAGCAGTACTTC. As protein: CASMRGNWEQYF.

The V call is TRBV5-4, the J call TRBJ1-1; D may be TRBD1 (6 bases). Germline V gene data show CDR1 as SGHNT and CDR2 as YYREEE (reference sequence). V lost 2 bases to trimming and J lost 4 bases, with 9 bases between them. The length of the CDR3 is 13 residues. CDR3 sequence (DNA): TGTGCCAGCAGCTTTGACAGGTCCACTGAAGCTTTCTTT. It is translated as CASSFDRSTEAFF.

The chain uses TRBV5-1 and TRBJ2-3, with D possibly being TRBD1 (5 bases). The CDR3 covers 17 residues. The germline V gene encodes CDR1 SGHRS and CDR2 YFSETQ. With 10 bases removed from V and 0 bases from J, the gap between germline ends came to 24 bases. Here the CDR3 DNA reads TGCGCCCGCCCGCGGTCGACAGAAAACTATAGCACAGATACGCAGTATTTT. It translates to CARPRSTENYSTDTQYF.

The chain employs TRBV7-9 and TRBJ1-4, with D possibly being TRBD1 (5 bases). Germline assignment: CDR1 SEHNR and CDR2 FQNEAQ (reference sequence). This CDR3 region has 11 residues. Trimming stripped 11 bases from V and 5 bases from J, with 9 bases between. In DNA, the CDR3 is TGTGCCGCGGGACTGAATGAAAAACTGTTTTTT. It is translated as CAAGLNEKLFF.

This clone appeared a few times. The genes are TRBV2 and TRBJ2-2; maybe TRBD2 (6 bases). The CDR3 spans 14 residues. V lost 3 bases and J lost 3, with 8 bases in between. Germline CDR1 SNHLY, CDR2 FYNNEI. The CDR3 reads CASSDGSYTGELFF. The CDR3 bases are TGTGCCAGCAGTGACGGGAGCTACACCGGGGAGCTGTTTTTT.

This sequence joins TRBV28 and TRBJ1-2; TRBD1 aligns across 7 bases. In germline, CDR1 is MDHEN, CDR2 SYDVKM. V gave up 6 bases and J gave up 4 bases; unmatched junction bases: 2. This CDR3 has 12 residues. The CDR3 DNA sequence: TGTGCCAGCAGGACAGGGACCTATGGCTACACCTTC. Translation gives CASRTGTYGYTF.

This clone appeared a few times. This chain links TRBV9 with TRBJ2-5; D gene ambiguous. The CDR3 contains 12 residues. Germline CDR1 is SGDLS and CDR2 is YYNGEE. With 3 bases removed from V and 2 bases from J, the gap between germline ends came to 5 bases. The CDR3: CASSGVQETQYF. Written as DNA, the CDR3 is TGTGCCAGCAGCGGAGTACAAGAGACCCAGTACTTC.

The rearrangement joins TRBV19 to TRBJ1-4; D remains unclear. Germline CDR1 LNHDA, CDR2 SQIVND (reference sequence). Between the trimmed V and J ends, which lost 7 bases and 0 bases, there was a span of 12 bases. This CDR3 is 15 amino acids long. The CDR3 DNA reads as TGTGCCAGTAAAACGCGGAGGGCAACTAATGAAAAACTGTTTTTT. Protein: CASKTRRATNEKLFF.

This chain connects TRBV5-1 to TRBJ2-7, with 11 nucleotides matching TRBD1. Trimming at V came to 4 bases and at J to 0 bases, leaving 3 bases not matched to a gene. The CDR3 extends over 15 amino acids. Germline V lookup: CDR1 SGHRS, CDR2 YFSETQ. The DNA for the CDR3 is TGCGCCAGCAGCCGTGGGACAGGGGGCTCCTACGAGCAGTACTTC. Translated, it gives CASSRGTGGSYEQYF.

The V gene is TRBV20-1, the J gene TRBJ1-2; unclear D gene. Trimming cost V 0 bases and J 9 bases, with 2 bases left between them. CDR3 size: 9 residues. The germline gives CDR1 DFQATT, CDR2 SNEGSKA (reference sequence). CDR3 coding DNA: TGCAGTGCTAGAGACAGCTACACCTTC. Translating gives CSARDSYTF.

This rearrangement joins TRBV18 to TRBJ2-5; a possible D gene is TRBD2 (6 bases). Germline values: CDR1 KGHSH, CDR2 LQKENI. The length of the CDR3 is 15 residues. Deletions cut 1 base from V and 1 base from J, with 10 bases between. In DNA form, the CDR3 reads TGTGCCAGCTCACCACGGGACTTTATCCAAGAGACCCAGTACTTC. Encoded protein: CASSPRDFIQETQYF.

This CDR3 is CASSLTGENTEAFF. In DNA, the CDR3 is TGCGCCAGCAGCTTAACAGGGGAGAACACTGAAGCTTTCTTT. The V and J genes are TRBV5-1 and TRBJ1-1; 7 positions match TRBD1. The CDR3 runs 14 residues. The V and J ends lost 2 bases and 1 base, in that order; junction bases with no gene match: 2. Germline V gives CDR1 SGHRS, CDR2 YFSETQ.

The J gene is TRBJ2-1, the V gene TRBV7-2, with D maybe TRBD1 (5 bases). The CDR3 length is 15 residues. The germline V gene has CDR1 SGHTA and CDR2 FQGNSA. V gave up 0 bases and J gave up 4 bases, with 10 bases separating them. In DNA form, the CDR3 reads TGTGCCAGCAGCTTAGCGCAGGGCAATTACAATGAGCAGTTCTTC. Its protein product is CASSLAQGNYNEQFF.

The chain carries TRBV5-1 and TRBJ2-5, with D maybe TRBD1 (5 bases). The V end lost 4 bases, the J end lost 4 bases, and 14 bases lay between the germline ends. CDR1 is SGHRS, CDR2 YFSETQ, per germline. The CDR3 contains 14 residues. The CDR3 reads CASSPQGSAETQYF. The CDR3 nucleotides read TGCGCCAGCAGCCCGCAGGGATCTGCAGAGACCCAGTACTTC.

This chain joins TRBV5-4 and TRBJ1-5; D is possibly TRBD1 (6 bases). V was pared by 0 bases and J by 1 base, with 14 bases between. This CDR3 spans 17 amino acids. Looked up from germline, CDR1 is SGHNT and CDR2 is YYREEE (reference sequence). CDR3 amino acids: CASSLGGRGASNQPQHF. CDR3 DNA: TGTGCCAGCAGCTTGGGGGGCAGGGGAGCGAGCAATCAGCCCCAGCATTTT.

The rearrangement links TRBV28 to TRBJ1-2; D is unresolved. The V end lost 4 bases, the J end lost 4 bases, and 16 bases lay between the germline ends. The CDR3 runs 15 residues. Per the germline V gene, CDR1 is MDHEN and CDR2 is SYDVKM. The CDR3 here is CASSSPPFILYGYTF. CDR3 DNA: TGTGCCAGCAGTTCCCCTCCCTTTATACTCTATGGCTACACCTTC.

The chain combines TRBV7-8 with TRBJ2-1, with unresolved D. V lost 5 bases, J lost 11 bases, and 16 bases lay in between. CDR3 length equals 13 residues. CDR1 is SGHVS, CDR2 FQNEAQ, per germline. The CDR3 coding sequence is TGTGCCAGCAGCCTCCCGTTACAGTCTAAGCAGTTCTTC. It encodes CASSLPLQSKQFF.

The V gene is TRBV5-6, the J gene TRBJ2-3; D unresolved. Germline CDR1 and CDR2: SGHDT and YYEEEE. The CDR3 extends over 13 amino acids. V lost 4 bases and J lost 6, with 12 bases in between. The DNA for the CDR3 is TGTGCCAGCAGCCCCTCAAGGCGGGATACGCAGTATTTT. Translated: CASSPSRRDTQYF.

The chain joins TRBV9 to TRBJ2-5, with 11 nucleotides matching TRBD2. Germline loops: CDR1 SGDLS, CDR2 YYNGEE. The CDR3 runs to 14 residues. V shed 3 bases, J shed 4 bases, and the junction held 2 bases outside the gene matches. The CDR3 loop reads CASSATSGGETQYF. Here the CDR3 DNA reads TGTGCCAGCAGCGCAACTAGCGGGGGAGAGACCCAGTACTTC.